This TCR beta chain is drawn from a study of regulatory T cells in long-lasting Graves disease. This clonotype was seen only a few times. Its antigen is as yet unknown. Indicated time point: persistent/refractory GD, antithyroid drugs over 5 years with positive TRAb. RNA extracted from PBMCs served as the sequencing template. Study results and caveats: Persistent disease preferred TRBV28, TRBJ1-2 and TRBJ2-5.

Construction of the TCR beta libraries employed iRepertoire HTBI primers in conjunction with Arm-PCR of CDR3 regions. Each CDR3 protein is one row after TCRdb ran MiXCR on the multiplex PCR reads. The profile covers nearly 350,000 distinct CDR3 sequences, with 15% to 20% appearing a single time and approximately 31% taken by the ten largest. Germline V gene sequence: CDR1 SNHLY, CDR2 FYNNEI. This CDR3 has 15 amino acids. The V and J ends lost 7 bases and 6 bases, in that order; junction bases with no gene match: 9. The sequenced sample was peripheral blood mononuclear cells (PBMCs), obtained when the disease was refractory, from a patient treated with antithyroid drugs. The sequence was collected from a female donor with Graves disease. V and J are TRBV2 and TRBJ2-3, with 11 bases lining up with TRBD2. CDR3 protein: CASTLGLAGGDTQYF. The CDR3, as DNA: TGTGCCAGCACCCTCGGACTAGCGGGCGGCGATACGCAGTATTTT.